This T cell receptor (beta chain) was captured in a study of Graves' ophthalmopathy and Graves' hyperthyroidism (dated by TCRdb to the late 2010s). Describing the broader study: Hyperthyroidism was considered stable if no progression to ophthalmopathy occurred within 18 months of follow-up. The study used signatures of the TCR beta repertoire to tell Graves' ophthalmopathy apart from Graves' hyperthyroidism and to predict which patients would progress to ophthalmopathy. In total, around 130 blood samples were TCR-sequenced: fewer than 50 ophthalmopathy, some 75 hyperthyroidism and some 17 hyperthyroidism-to-ophthalmopathy patients. To explore V-J signatures that separate ophthalmopathy from hyperthyroidism, a discovery set of 100 patients was enrolled, consisting of approximately 44 with ophthalmopathy and around 60 with stable hyperthyroidism. The independent validation cohort included approximately 19 hyperthyroidism patients plus 17 patients who later progressed from hyperthyroidism to ophthalmopathy. In five or six hyperthyroidism patients, T-cell repertoires of thyroid tissue and blood were compared. Following sample collection, hyperthyroidism patients were given methimazole at a starting dose of 30 mg daily, and ophthalmopathy patients were given high-dose intravenous methylprednisolone.

Hyperthyroidism patients were newly diagnosed, were aged 18 to 65 years, and had a disease duration under 2 months. Anyone with other autoimmune diseases, uncontrolled infections, pregnancy or lactation was excluded from the study. Clinical symptoms, serum thyroxine, TRAb, thyroid ultrasound and orbital computed tomography formed the basis of the diagnosis. Total RNA was extracted using Trizol reagent, and RNA quality was checked on an Agilent 2100 Bioanalyzer. The full study reports these points: Most of the expanded thyroid clonotypes with a frequency above 0.001 were also detected in blood, and it was suggested that the thyroid immune response may be reflected by blood repertoires. No statistical method was used to set the sample size in advance, and the investigators knew which group each participant was assigned to. In validation, the model predicted ophthalmopathy progression with more than 70% sensitivity and 72.22% specificity; 12 predicted patients were CT-confirmed with GO in a median of 6.5 months. In cross-validation, the 13-signature model distinguished ophthalmopathy from stable hyperthyroidism with around 90% sensitivity and roughly 81% specificity, while in the test set the corresponding values were about 80% and 75%.

TCR beta CDR3 regions were amplified from RNA transcripts for repertoire sequencing. The first round was an RT-PCR using HTBI primers with the Qiagen OneStep RT-PCR kit, and this first round was followed by a second-round multiplex PCR, then size selection and purification. Libraries were sequenced on an Illumina HiSeq2000 using paired-end 100 bp reads. On the authors' methods: SOAPnuke was used to process the reads, throwing out any read that had adapters, had uncalled bases, had a mean Phred below 15, or lacked an exact constant-primer or identifier match. High-quality paired reads were merged with COPE v1.2.5. Each unique nucleotide sequence was treated as a clonotype, and MiTCR v1.1 was used to align the clonotypes to the IMGT TRB V, D and J references. The analysis was limited to V-J combinations with a frequency above 0.0001, which together covered 99.2% of the repertoires. For each V-J combination, a TCR clonal expansion and chaos score was defined as F50 clonal expansion divided by the chaos observed in the TCRdist matrix. Welch's t-statistics and random forest were used to reduce the features to 10 to 15 V-J combinations, which were then used as input to a naive Bayes classifier. The similarity between thyroid and blood repertoires was quantified using the Morisita-Horn index. TCRdb reanalyzed the raw reads on its own, using fastp at Q25 for trimming and MiXCR for clone calling, and kept in-frame beta chains. Under each unique CDR3 protein, matching rows form one entry showing the most common genes and DNA. TCRdb, not the authors, supplied the V and J calls. In all, the sample holds a few hundred thousand distinct CDR3 sequences, and roughly 39% of those were seen once. The ten largest clones capture about 4.6% of the sample.

Details on this clonotype: Which antigen it targets is not known. No clone much larger than this one lies a single base away; base qualities are absent.

The source material was peripheral blood or thyroid tissue (not recorded which). This receptor was taken from an adult man with Graves' hyperthyroidism.

The base sequence is TGTGCCACCAGCAGAGAGATTCCTGGGGCCAACGTCCTGACTTTC. The resulting protein is CATSREIPGANVLTF. The chain uses TRBV15 and TRBJ2-6; the D gene assignment is ambiguous. As encoded in the germline V gene (reference sequence), CDR1 is LNHNV while CDR2 is YYDKDF. V is clipped by 0 bases and J by 2 bases, and the sequence between their germline boundaries is 5 bases long. Taken from cysteine to phenylalanine, the CDR3 has 15 residues. Only the CDR3 DNA is retained, 45 bases long and in frame from the first base.